This T cell receptor beta chain was documented in a study of blood T cells in healthy people across ages. Study-level results: Per-million-T-cell TCR beta diversity fell roughly linearly with age.

The authors drew approximately 9 milliliters of peripheral blood from each donor. The authors isolated at least 6 million PBMCs per sample. For the second PCR, which ran for roughly 6 to 11 cycles, a sample-barcoded 5' primer and a J-beta primer mix were used. Through a template-switch adaptor with 12 random nucleotides, each cDNA molecule received a tag. TCRdb re-analysed the 5' RACE reads in MiXCR, keeping a single row per CDR3 protein. The data show roughly 900,000 distinct CDR3 sequences, with less than 35% seen just once and 15% to 20% held by the top ten. Germline CDR1 reads SNHLY; CDR2 reads FYNNEI. CDR3 size: 14 residues. The V gene end was trimmed by 6 bases and the J gene end by 4 bases; junction bases not matched to a gene: 9. This clonotype has ten or more counts. The antigen is undetermined.

The chain carries TRBV2 and TRBJ2-7; 7 bases line up with TRBD2. Sequencing was performed on blood. The receptor comes from a woman of 80 years or more in good health. The CDR3 is CASRGGRGSYEQYF. The CDR3 DNA sequence: TGTGCCAGCAGAGGTGGGCGGGGGTCGTACGAGCAGTACTTC. The entire variable domain, with the rest obtained from reference TRBV2 and TRBJ2-7, is as follows: EPEVTQTPSHQVTQMGQEVILRCVPISNHLYFYWYRQILGQKVEFLVSFYNNEISEKSEIFDDQFSVERPDGSNFTLKIRSTKLEDSAMYFCASRGGRGSYEQYFGPGTRLTVT.